The clone carrying this T cell receptor (beta chain) was seen a handful of times. The antigen is not known. Method: immunoSEQ multiplex PCR; TCRdb's copy keeps in-frame clones and lacks some. The sample yields around 5,900 clones, over 60% seen once. This sample is part of a study of T cell clonotyping in hematopoietic cell transplantation. Study-wide results and caveats: Few recipient clonotypes overlapped donors; over 97% were de novo at given depth. Graft donor and pretransplant recipient Inverse Simpson Index values predicted broader posttransplant TCR diversity. Pathologically expanded recipient clonotypes increased progressively from day 30 to day 180 as diversity fell.

After removal of 3 bases from V and 10 bases from J, the junction contained 7 bases not matched to a gene. Looked up from germline, CDR1 is SGHTA and CDR2 is FQGNSA. The CDR3 contains 14 residues. Recipient blood drawn about 28 days pretransplant and days 30, 100, 180 after. The J gene is TRBJ1-1, the V gene TRBV7-2, with 11 bases that match TRBD1. Sequencing used PBMCs, obtained 180 days after allogeneic stem cell transplant. The source of this sequence is a male patient aged 50 to 59 who had an allogeneic stem cell transplant from an unrelated donor, so the T cells may come from the graft donor. Some clones in this sample may be carry-over from other donors' samples. CDR3: CASSFGGQGAGAFF. The CDR3 nucleotides are TGTGCCAGCAGCTTTGGAGGACAGGGGGCTGGAGCTTTCTTT. Looking up the rest from reference TRBV7-2 and TRBJ1-1 gives the full variable domain: GAGVSQSPSNKVTEKGKDVELRCDPISGHTALYWYRQSLGQGLEFLIYFQGNSAPDKSGLPSDRFSAERTGGSVSTLTIQRTQQEDSAVYLCASSFGGQGAGAFFGQGTRLTVV.